These 29 T cell receptor beta chains originate from one sample sequenced in a study of cytomegalovirus exposure and HLA in healthy donors. Data came from immunoSEQ multiplex PCR; TCRdb stores just in-frame clones and leaves some out. Counted here are about 180,000 clones, 85% occurring once; the ten biggest clones make up about 16%. Sequencing was performed on PBMCs. These receptor sequences come from a man younger than 35 in good health and CMV-seropositive.

The gene calls are TRBV5-1 and TRBJ1-2, with 7 bases matching TRBD1. With 2 bases clipped from V and 0 bases from J, the junction kept 1 base outside the gene matches. The germline V gene has CDR1 SGHRS and CDR2 YFSETQ. The CDR3 contains 14 residues. The CDR3 nucleotides read TGCGCCAGCAGCTTCGGGACAGCTAACTATGGCTACACCTTC. Encoded protein: CASSFGTANYGYTF. Using reference TRBV5-1 and TRBJ1-2 for the parts outside the CDR3, the full variable domain is KAGVTQTPRYLIKTRGQQVTLSCSPISGHRSVSWYQQTPGQGLQFLFEYFSETQRNKGNFPGRFSGRQFSNSRSEMNVSTLELGDSALYLCASSFGTANYGYTFGSGTRLTVV.

The J gene is TRBJ2-7, the V gene TRBV7-3; the match to TRBD1 covers 8 bases. J was trimmed by 0 bases and V by 4 bases; bases with no gene match: 8. The germline V gene has CDR1 SGHTA and CDR2 FQGTGA. The CDR3 sequence is 16 residues long. The CDR3 DNA reads as TGTGCCAGCAGCTCGCCGGGACAGGAGAGCTCCTACGAGCAGTACTTC. This sequence encodes CASSSPGQESSYEQYF.

V and J are TRBV30 and TRBJ1-1; D perhaps matches TRBD1 (6 bases). Germline assignment: CDR1 GTSNPN and CDR2 SVGIG (reference sequence). V lost 5 bases and J 1 base, leaving 14 bases between the germline ends. CDR3 length equals 14 residues. Here the CDR3 DNA reads TGTGCCTGGGCAGGGGAGAGGAGGAACACTGAAGCTTTCTTT. Protein product: CAWAGERRNTEAFF.

The rearrangement joins TRBV11-2 to TRBJ2-7; D not resolved. The V gene's germline CDR1 is SGHAT and CDR2 FQNNGV. The CDR3 is 13 amino acids. V lost 7 bases, J lost 0 bases, and 10 bases lay in between. CDR3: CASKFGSSYEQYF. The CDR3 bases are TGTGCCAGCAAGTTTGGCAGCTCCTACGAGCAGTACTTC. Full variable domain (missing parts from reference TRBV11-2 and TRBJ2-7): EAGVAQSPRYKIIEKRQSVAFWCNPISGHATLYWYQQILGQGPKLLIQFQNNGVVDDSQLPKDRFSAERLKGVDSTLKIQPAKLEDSAVYLCASKFGSSYEQYFGPGTRLTVT.

The chain employs TRBV18 and TRBJ2-3, with 9 bases lining up with TRBD1. After removal of 4 bases from V and 0 bases from J, the junction contained 5 bases not matched to a gene. The CDR3 has 16 amino acids. From germline, CDR1 is KGHSH and CDR2 LQKENI. The CDR3 DNA reads TGTGCCAGCTCACTCGAACAGGGGGCGAGCACAGATACGCAGTATTTT. This gives the protein CASSLEQGASTDTQYF.

The V call is TRBV4-2, the J call TRBJ2-1; 9 bases line up with TRBD2. Germline CDR1 reads LGHNA; CDR2 reads YNFKEQ. Trimming at V came to 4 bases and at J to 10 bases, leaving 11 bases not matched to a gene. The CDR3 is 15 residues long. CDR3 amino acids: CASSPRGGLIQEQFF. CDR3 in DNA: TGTGCCAGCAGCCCGCGGGGGGGCCTGATCCAGGAGCAGTTCTTC.

This chain uses TRBV27 with TRBJ2-1; D gene unclear. V lost 0 bases and J lost 4, with 7 bases in between. The CDR3 is made up of 14 amino acids. Germline-derived CDR1 and CDR2 are MNHEY and SMNVEV (reference sequence). The DNA of the CDR3 is TGTGCCAGCAGTTTATCGGCCGATTACAATGAGCAGTTCTTC. As protein: CASSLSADYNEQFF.

V and J are TRBV4-1 and TRBJ1-5, with 7 bases identical to TRBD1. The trim removed 3 bases at V and 4 bases at J, leaving 3 bases unmatched. Germline loops: CDR1 MGHRA, CDR2 YSYEKL. The CDR3 totals 14 residues. CDR3 in amino acids: CASSHGTDNQPQHF. In nucleotides, the CDR3 is TGCGCCAGCAGCCACGGGACAGATAATCAGCCCCAGCATTTT.

The J gene is TRBJ1-1, the V gene TRBV6-1; 9 nucleotides line up with TRBD1. Germline V CDR1 and CDR2: MNHNS, SASEGT. The CDR3 consists of 14 residues. J gave up 4 bases and V 10 bases, and 10 bases lay outside the gene matches. DNA for the CDR3: TGTGCCACCGTGCTTGGGACAGGGCGCACTGAAGCTTTCTTT. This codes for CATVLGTGRTEAFF.

V and J are TRBV28 and TRBJ2-5; TRBD1 matches at 8 bases. This CDR3 has 16 residues. CDR1 MDHEN and CDR2 SYDVKM come from the germline V gene. The V and J ends lost 5 bases and 3 bases, in that order; junction bases with no gene match: 11. The CDR3 is CASSHYGQGQKETQYF. The DNA of the CDR3 is TGTGCCAGCAGTCATTACGGACAGGGCCAAAAAGAGACCCAGTACTTC.

The chain employs TRBV29-1 and TRBJ2-1, with TRBD2 matching 10 bases. V lost 3 bases to trimming and J lost 5 bases; unmatched junction nucleotides: 4. From germline, CDR1 is SQVTM and CDR2 ANQGSEA. CDR3 length equals 14 residues. The CDR3 region is CSVDGTSVDNEQFF. Written as DNA, the CDR3 is TGCAGCGTTGATGGGACTAGCGTCGACAATGAGCAGTTCTTC.

This clone was found a few times. The chain has TRBV11-2 and TRBJ2-1; perhaps TRBD2 as D (6 bases). Germline CDR1 reads SGHAT; CDR2 reads FQNNGV. CDR3 length equals 15 residues. Trimming took 3 bases from V and 4 from J, leaving 13 bases between them. CDR3 residues: CASSLRGSLYNEQFF. In DNA, the CDR3 is TGTGCCAGCAGCTTGCGGGGTTCTTTATACAATGAGCAGTTCTTC.

V is TRBV4-2 and J is TRBJ2-7, with 12 bases lining up with TRBD2. The germline gives CDR1 LGHNA, CDR2 YNFKEQ. V gave up 5 bases and J gave up 6 bases; unmatched junction bases: 14. CDR3 length: 17 residues. The CDR3 bases are TGTGCCAGCAGCGGCGGGACTCTAGCGGGAGGGCCAATCGAGCAGTACTTC. Translation: CASSGGTLAGGPIEQYF.

The CDR3 loop is CASSVEGLGFTDTQYF. The CDR3 DNA sequence: TGTGCCAGCAGCGTGGAGGGACTGGGGTTCACAGATACGCAGTATTTT. J is TRBJ2-3 and V is TRBV9; tentatively, D is TRBD2 (6 bases). The CDR3 contains 16 residues. V gave up 2 bases and J gave up 2 bases, with 15 bases separating them. Germline V lookup: CDR1 SGDLS, CDR2 YYNGEE.

The chain links TRBV5-6 to TRBJ2-7; 7 bases map to TRBD1. V shed 1 base and J 7 bases; nucleotides not matched to a gene: 14. Germline lookup yields CDR1 SGHDT and CDR2 YYEEEE. CDR3 length: 16 amino acids. DNA of the CDR3: TGTGCCAGCAGCTTGTTTGGCTCAGGGGGAGTAAGAGAGCAGTACTTC. Translated, it gives CASSLFGSGGVREQYF.

The rearrangement uses TRBV28 and TRBJ1-5; the match to TRBD1 covers 9 bases. Germline V gene data show CDR1 as MDHEN and CDR2 as SYDVKM. CDR3 size: 15 residues. J was trimmed by 7 bases and V by 2 bases; bases with no gene match: 6. The CDR3 sequence is CASSLRQGVRQPQHF. CDR3 DNA: TGTGCCAGCAGTTTACGACAGGGGGTGCGGCAGCCCCAGCATTTT.

A remark on this clone: A junction end diverges from the germline sequence, so it may reflect a read error. The chain employs TRBV27 and TRBJ2-1, with TRBD2 identical over 8 bases. The CDR3 consists of 9 residues. Germline CDR1 reads MNHEY; CDR2 reads SMNVEV (reference sequence). This chain's CDR3 is CASGTREIF. The CDR3 coding sequence is TGTGCCAGTGGGACTAGGGAGATCTTC.

Comment on this clone: Mismatch with germline at one junction end may stem from a read error. The chain is built from TRBV2 and TRBJ2-7, with 7 positions matching TRBD2. This CDR3 comprises 15 residues. CDR1 is SNHLY and CDR2 is FYNNEI in the germline V gene. The CDR3 region is CASSEAPLAAYGQYF. The CDR3 nucleotides are TGTGCCAGCAGTGAAGCGCCTCTAGCGGCTTACGGGCAGTACTTC.

This chain connects TRBV7-2 to TRBJ2-1, with D possibly being TRBD2 (6 bases). The germline V gene encodes CDR1 SGHTA and CDR2 FQGNSA. Deletions cut 0 bases from V and 10 bases from J, with 13 bases between. The CDR3 extends over 14 amino acids. CDR3 sequence reads: CASSLAGGVGEQFF. The CDR3 DNA reads as TGTGCCAGCAGCTTAGCGGGCGGGGTCGGCGAGCAGTTCTTC.

Here the CDR3 reads CASSPGTLPNEQFF. The CDR3 nucleotides are TGCGCCAGCAGCCCAGGGACTCTCCCCAATGAGCAGTTCTTC. The chain has TRBV5-1 and TRBJ2-1, with D possibly TRBD2 on 6 matching bases. Germline V CDR1 and CDR2: SGHRS, YFSETQ. The CDR3 covers 14 residues. Between the trimmed V and J ends, which lost 4 bases and 6 bases, there was a span of 14 bases. Combining the CDR3 with reference TRBV5-1 and TRBJ2-1 gives the whole variable domain KAGVTQTPRYLIKTRGQQVTLSCSPISGHRSVSWYQQTPGQGLQFLFEYFSETQRNKGNFPGRFSGRQFSNSRSEMNVSTLELGDSALYLCASSPGTLPNEQFFGPGTRLTVL.

The chain uses TRBV7-3 and TRBJ1-6, with 9 positions matching TRBD1. Germline CDR1 reads SGHTA; CDR2 reads FQGTGA. This CDR3 has 14 residues. V was pared by 4 bases and J by 9 bases, with 4 bases of the junction left unmatched. The CDR3 DNA reads TGTGCCAGCAGCTCGTCGGGACAGGGTTCACCCCTCCACTTT. As protein: CASSSSGQGSPLHF.

The rearrangement links TRBV7-2 to TRBJ2-7, with D unresolved. Germline CDR1 is SGHTA and CDR2 is FQGNSA. V lost 2 bases and J 6 bases, leaving 8 bases between the germline ends. The CDR3 runs to 12 residues. CDR3 in amino acids: CASSLTRIEQYF. As DNA, the CDR3 is TGTGCCAGCAGCTTAACTCGTATCGAGCAGTACTTC.

CDR3 nucleotide sequence: TGTGCCAGCAGCTCGGCTGTAGGGGGCCGAAATGAAAAACTGTTTTTT. It specifies CASSSAVGGRNEKLFF. J is TRBJ1-4 and V is TRBV7-9; 7 nucleotides align to TRBD1. V lost 4 bases to trimming and J lost 5 bases; unmatched junction nucleotides: 10. Germline CDR1 is SEHNR and CDR2 is FQNEAQ (reference sequence). The CDR3 runs to 16 residues.

The CDR3 region has the DNA TGCGCCAGCAGCCAAGCCAGGGGGGCGGCTGAAGCTTTCTTT. Translating it yields CASSQARGAAEAFF. This chain connects TRBV4-1 to TRBJ1-1, with 7 bases that match TRBD1. There are 14 residues in the CDR3. V dropped 1 base and J dropped 6; count of bases not matched to a gene: 5. Germline V gene data show CDR1 as MGHRA and CDR2 as YSYEKL.

This clone was seen many times. The chain has TRBV4-1 and TRBJ1-2; D is perhaps TRBD1 (6 bases). Germline V gene sequence: CDR1 MGHRA, CDR2 YSYEKL. The length of the CDR3 is 14 residues. V was pared by 6 bases and J by 6 bases, with 17 bases between. The CDR3 protein is CASRSSGTLDGYTF. The CDR3 DNA reads as TGCGCCAGCAGATCCTCCGGGACACTGGATGGCTACACCTTC.

This sequence joins TRBV19 and TRBJ1-2; D remains unclear. The CDR3 has 13 amino acids. V lost 0 bases to trimming and J lost 5 bases, with 7 bases between them. CDR1 is LNHDA, CDR2 SQIVND, per germline (reference sequence). The CDR3 protein is CASSIDTRYGYTF. The CDR3 nucleotides read TGTGCCAGTAGTATAGATACCAGATATGGCTACACCTTC.

The chain is built from TRBV6-5 and TRBJ2-3; 11 bases are shared with TRBD2. In germline, CDR1 is MNHEY, CDR2 SVGAGI. Unmatched junction bases numbered 2, after V lost 0 bases and J lost 3 bases. The CDR3 has 16 amino acids. CDR3 protein: CASSYSLAGVTDTQYF. In nucleotides, the CDR3 is TGTGCCAGCAGTTACTCACTAGCGGGGGTGACAGATACGCAGTATTTT.

V is TRBV6-4 and J is TRBJ2-2; D may be TRBD1 (5 bases). This CDR3 has 14 amino acids. Trimming stripped 7 bases from V and 0 bases from J, with 9 bases between. Germline CDR1 is MRHNA and CDR2 is SNTAGT. CDR3 residues: CASKGDSNTGELFF. CDR3 nucleotide sequence: TGTGCCAGCAAAGGGGATTCGAACACCGGGGAGCTGTTTTTT.

This clone has just one count. The chain recombines TRBV11-3 with TRBJ2-3; D is possibly TRBD2 (10 bases). V was cut by 4 bases and J by 0 bases, with 20 bases left in between. This CDR3 is built from 18 residues. Germline lookup yields CDR1 SGHNT and CDR2 YENEEA. The CDR3 nucleotides are TGTGCCAGCAGCTCTTGGACTAGCGGACAGGGGAGCACAGATACGCAGTATTTT. Its translation: CASSSWTSGQGSTDTQYF.